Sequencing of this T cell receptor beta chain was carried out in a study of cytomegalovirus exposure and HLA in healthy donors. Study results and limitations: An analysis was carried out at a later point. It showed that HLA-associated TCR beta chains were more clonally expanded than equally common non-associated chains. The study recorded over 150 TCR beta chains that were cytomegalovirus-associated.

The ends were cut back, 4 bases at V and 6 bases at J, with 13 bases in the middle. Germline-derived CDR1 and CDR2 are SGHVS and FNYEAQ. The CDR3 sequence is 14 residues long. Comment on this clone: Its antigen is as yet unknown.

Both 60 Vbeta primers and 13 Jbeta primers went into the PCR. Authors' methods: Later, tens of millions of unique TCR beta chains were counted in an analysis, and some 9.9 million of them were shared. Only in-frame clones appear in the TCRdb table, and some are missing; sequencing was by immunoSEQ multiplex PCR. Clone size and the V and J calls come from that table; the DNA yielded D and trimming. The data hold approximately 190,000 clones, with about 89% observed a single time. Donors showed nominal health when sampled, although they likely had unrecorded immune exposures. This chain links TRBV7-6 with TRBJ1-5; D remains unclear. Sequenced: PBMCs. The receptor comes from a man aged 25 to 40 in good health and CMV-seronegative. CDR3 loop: CASSSYTSGQPQHF. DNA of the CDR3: TGTGCCAGCAGCTCATACACCTCAGGTCAGCCCCAGCATTTT.